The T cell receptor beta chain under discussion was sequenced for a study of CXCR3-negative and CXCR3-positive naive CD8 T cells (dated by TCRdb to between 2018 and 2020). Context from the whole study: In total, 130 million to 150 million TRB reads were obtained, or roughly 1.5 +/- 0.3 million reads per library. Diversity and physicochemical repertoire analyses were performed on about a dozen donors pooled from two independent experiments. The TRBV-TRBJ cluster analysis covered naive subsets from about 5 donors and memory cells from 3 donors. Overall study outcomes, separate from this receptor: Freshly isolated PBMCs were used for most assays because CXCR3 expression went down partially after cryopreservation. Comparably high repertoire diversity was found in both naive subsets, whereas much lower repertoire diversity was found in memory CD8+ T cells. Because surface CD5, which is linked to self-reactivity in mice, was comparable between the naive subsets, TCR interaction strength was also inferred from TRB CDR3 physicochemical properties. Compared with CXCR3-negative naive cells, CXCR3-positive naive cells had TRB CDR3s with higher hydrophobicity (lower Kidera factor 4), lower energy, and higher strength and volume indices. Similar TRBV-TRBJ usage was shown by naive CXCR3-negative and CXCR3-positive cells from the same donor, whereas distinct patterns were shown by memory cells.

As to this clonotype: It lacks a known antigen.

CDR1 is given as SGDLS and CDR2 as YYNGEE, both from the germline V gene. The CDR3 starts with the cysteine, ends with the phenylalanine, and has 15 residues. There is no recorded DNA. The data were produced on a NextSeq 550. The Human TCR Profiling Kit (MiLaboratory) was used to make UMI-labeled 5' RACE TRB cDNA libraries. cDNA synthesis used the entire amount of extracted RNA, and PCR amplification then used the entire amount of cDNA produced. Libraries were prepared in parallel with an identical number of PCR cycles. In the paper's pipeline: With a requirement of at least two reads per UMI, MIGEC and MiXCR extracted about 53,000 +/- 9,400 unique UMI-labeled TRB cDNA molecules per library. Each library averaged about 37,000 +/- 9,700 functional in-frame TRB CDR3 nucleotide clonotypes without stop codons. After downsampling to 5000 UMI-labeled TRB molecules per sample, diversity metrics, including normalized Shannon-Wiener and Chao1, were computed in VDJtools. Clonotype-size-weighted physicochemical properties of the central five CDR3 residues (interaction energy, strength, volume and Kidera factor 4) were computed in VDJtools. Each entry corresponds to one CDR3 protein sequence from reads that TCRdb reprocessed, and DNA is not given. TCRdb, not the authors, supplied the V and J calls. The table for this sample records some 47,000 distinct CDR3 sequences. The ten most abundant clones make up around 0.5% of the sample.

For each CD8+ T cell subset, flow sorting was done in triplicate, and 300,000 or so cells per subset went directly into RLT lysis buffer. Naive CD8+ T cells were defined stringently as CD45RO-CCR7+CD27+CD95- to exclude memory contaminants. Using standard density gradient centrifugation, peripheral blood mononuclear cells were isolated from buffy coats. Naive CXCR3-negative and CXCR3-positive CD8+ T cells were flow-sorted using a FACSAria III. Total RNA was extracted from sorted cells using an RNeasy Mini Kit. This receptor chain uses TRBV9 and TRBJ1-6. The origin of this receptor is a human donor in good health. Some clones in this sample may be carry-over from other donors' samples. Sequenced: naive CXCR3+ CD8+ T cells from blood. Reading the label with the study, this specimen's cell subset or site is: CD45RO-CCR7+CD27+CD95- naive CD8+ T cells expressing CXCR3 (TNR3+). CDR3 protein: CASSVGEGSNSPLHF.